This T cell receptor (beta chain) appears in the sequencing data of a study of metastatic and nonmetastatic thyroid tumors. Looking at the study overall: The study looked at repertoires side by side in blood and in tumor or nodule tissue from malignant and benign thyroid patients.

TCRdb re-called clones via MiXCR from the PCR reads. The sample comprises approximately 40,000 clones, 40% to 55% of which are singletons, and 24% rests with the top ten. Ahead of thyroid surgery, no patient had received treatment of any kind. This clone was counted only a few times. This receptor was taken from a male donor with papillary thyroid cancer or a benign thyroid nodule (not recorded which). Some clones in this sample may be carry-over from other donors' samples. Material: tumor tissue.

CDR3 DNA: TGTGCCAGCAGTGAATTTAAGAGGAGCGCCTATGGCTACACCTTC. Protein: CASSEFKRSAYGYTF. The rearrangement joins TRBV6-1 to TRBJ1-2; D uncertain. CDR1 and CDR2 (germline): MNHNS, SASEGT. The ends were cut back, 2 bases at V and 4 bases at J, with 14 bases in the middle. CDR3 length equals 15 residues.